One and the same sample provided the 9 T cell receptor beta chains below, sequenced in a study of post-analysis software for immune sequencing data. TCR beta cDNA libraries had unique molecular identifiers. MiXCR was run by TCRdb on the PCR reads, yielding one entry per CDR3 protein. The data show about 810,000 distinct CDR3 sequences, approximately 53% seen once. These receptors' targets are unknown. Study findings and constraints: Included in a set of roughly five TRBV segments more frequent in patients than controls were TRBV5-6, TRBV5-1 and TRBV20-1.

The sequenced sample was blood. The receptors here all came from a girl aged 10-17 years with multiple sclerosis.

This sequence joins TRBV3-1 and TRBJ2-1; no clear D. This CDR3 comprises 11 residues. Germline lookup yields CDR1 LGHDT and CDR2 YNNKEL (reference sequence). The V and J ends lost 0 bases and 9 bases respectively, with 3 bases between them. For the CDR3, the DNA is TGTGCCAGCAGCCAAGATCGTGAGCAGTTCTTC. Residues: CASSQDREQFF.

The genes are TRBV12-3 or TRBV12-4 and TRBJ2-1, with D unclear. The CDR3 has 13 amino acids. Trimming stripped 3 bases from V and 0 bases from J, with 3 bases between. CDR3 residues: CASSFISYNEQFF. CDR3 DNA: TGTGCCAGCAGTTTTATCTCCTACAATGAGCAGTTCTTC.

The rearrangement uses TRBV5-1 and TRBJ2-7, with D perhaps TRBD1 (5 bases). With 3 bases removed from V and 0 bases from J, the gap between germline ends came to 10 bases. Germline V gives CDR1 SGHRS, CDR2 YFSETQ. This CDR3 is 14 amino acids long. Here the CDR3 DNA reads TGCGCCAGCAGCTGGCTACAGGACTCCTACGAGCAGTACTTC. This codes for CASSWLQDSYEQYF.

This rearrangement joins TRBV12-3 or TRBV12-4 to TRBJ2-3; 9 bases are shared with TRBD2. Trimming removed 5 bases from V and 4 bases from J; junction bases left unmatched: 7. The CDR3 has 15 amino acids. CDR3 in DNA: TGTGCCAGCAGTCCCCCGGGACTAGCCGCAGATACGCAGTATTTT. It translates to CASSPPGLAADTQYF.

The genes are TRBV5-1 and TRBJ2-1; D is unclear. The CDR3 runs 20 residues. V lost 8 bases to trimming and J lost 4 bases, with 34 bases between them. The germline V gene encodes CDR1 SGHRS and CDR2 YFSETQ. This chain's CDR3 is CASSPHGSNLKLRQYNEQFF. CDR3 DNA sequence: TGCGCCAGTTCTCCCCATGGGTCGAACCTGAAACTCCGCCAGTACAATGAGCAGTTCTTC.

Worth noting for this clonotype: A much more abundant neighbour one base away suggests this may be a read error. CDR3 sequence: CAGSPGLAPDTQYF. The CDR3 DNA reads TGTGCCGGCAGCCCGGGACTAGCCCCAGATACGCAGTATTTT. This rearrangement joins TRBV2 to TRBJ2-3, with 9 bases matching TRBD2. CDR1 is SNHLY and CDR2 is FYNNEI in the germline V gene. This CDR3 region has 14 residues. The full variable domain, with the rest looked up from reference TRBV2 and TRBJ2-3, is EPEVTQTPSHQVTQMGQEVILRCVPISNHLYFYWYRQILGQKVEFLVSFYNNEISEKSEIFDDQFSVERPDGSNFTLKIRSTKLEDSAMYFCAGSPGLAPDTQYFGPGTRLTVL.

The chain uses TRBV11-2 and TRBJ2-3; a weak D match, TRBD2 (5 bases). V was pared by 3 bases and J by 10 bases, with 14 bases between. From germline, CDR1 is SGHAT and CDR2 FQNNGV. The CDR3 sequence is 13 residues long. The CDR3 nucleotides are TGTGCCAGCAGCTTCAATCTAGCCCAAGCGCAGTATTTT. This gives the protein CASSFNLAQAQYF. Full variable domain (remainder filled in from reference TRBV11-2 and TRBJ2-3): EAGVAQSPRYKIIEKRQSVAFWCNPISGHATLYWYQQILGQGPKLLIQFQNNGVVDDSQLPKDRFSAERLKGVDSTLKIQPAKLEDSAVYLCASSFNLAQAQYFGPGTRLTVL.

This sequence joins TRBV5-1 and TRBJ2-5, with 8 bases identical to TRBD1. Trimming cost V 4 bases and J 5 bases; bases outside gene matches: 7. CDR1 and CDR2 from the germline V gene are SGHRS and YFSETQ. The CDR3 loop spans 14 amino acids. CDR3 sequence (DNA): TGCGCCAGCAGCGGTGGACAGGGTTGGGAGACCCAGTACTTC. Translated: CASSGGQGWETQYF.

J is TRBJ2-5 and V is TRBV20-1; no clear D gene. The V gene's germline CDR1 is DFQATT and CDR2 SNEGSKA (reference sequence). V lost 3 bases and J 1 base, leaving 6 bases between the germline ends. CDR3 length: 12 residues. The CDR3 region is CSASVGQETQYF. As DNA, the CDR3 is TGCAGTGCTAGTGTCGGCCAAGAGACCCAGTACTTC.